Detailed here is one T cell receptor beta chain. The antigen remains undetermined. This record comes from a study of T cell repertoires in cytomegalovirus infection. Study-level information: Recently identified HLA-C-restricted CMV epitopes and well-studied HLA-B-restricted CMV epitopes were used by the study. Based on public TCR beta signatures, there were indications of CMV infection and of a matching HLA type. Whole-study results and caveats: The study found HLA-C-restricted CMV-specific TCR beta clonotypes dominating the ex vivo response.

With 5 bases clipped from V and 1 base from J, the junction kept 4 bases outside the gene matches. Per germline, CDR1 KGHDR and CDR2 SFDVKD. CDR3 length: 15 amino acids. MiXCR, run by TCRdb on the reads, gives a single entry per CDR3 protein. In the table there are roughly 920,000 distinct CDR3 sequences, approximately 32% of which are singletons. The source was cultured CD8+ T cells from PBMCs, collected from culture after CMV antigen stimulation. The source is a human donor in good health (CMV status not recorded). Some clones in this sample may be carry-over from other donors' samples. This chain joins TRBV24-1 and TRBJ2-1, with 7 bases lining up with TRBD1. The CDR3 loop reads CATSAPGQSYNEQFF. CDR3 sequence (DNA): TGTGCCACCAGTGCACCGGGACAGTCCTACAATGAGCAGTTCTTC.